The rows below give T cell receptor beta chains drawn from one sample of a study of radiotherapy plus CTLA-4 blockade in lung cancer. Using immunoSEQ multiplex PCR, the repertoire was profiled, and TCRdb retains in-frame clones only, with some absent. The sample lists some 77,000 clones, approximately 84% occurring once. The starting material was peripheral blood, obtained from a patient treated with radiotherapy plus ipilimumab. The receptors were gathered from a human donor with non-small cell lung cancer who had a partial response to radiotherapy plus ipilimumab. The CDR3 runs from the conserved cysteine through the conserved F or W. A D gene is named only where the DNA matches it firmly. Size is stated for part of the rows, as once, few or many counts, or as a class when the clone is expanded.

v_call	j_call	d_call	cdr3_length	clone_size	cdr3_nt	cdr3_aa
TRBV27	TRBJ2-2	TRBD2	16	-	TGTGCCAGCACACGGGTCGCGGGGGGCAGCACCGGGGAGCTGTTTTTT	CASTRVAGGSTGELFF
TRBV5-4	TRBJ1-4	TRBD1	14	-	TGTGCCAGCAGCGTAGGACAGGGCGCTGAAAAACTGTTTTTT	CASSVGQGAEKLFF
TRBV13	TRBJ1-1	-	15	-	TGTGCCAGCAGCTTAGCCGGGGGGCTGAACACTGAAGCTTTCTTT	CASSLAGGLNTEAFF
TRBV9	TRBJ1-2	TRBD1	15	-	TGTGCCAGCAGCGGGACAGGGGCCGGAGACTATGGCTACACCTTC	CASSGTGAGDYGYTF
TRBV20-1	TRBJ2-1	-	11	-	TGCAGTGCTAGCCGTCACAATGAGCAGTTCTTC	CSASRHNEQFF
TRBV28	TRBJ2-1	-	14	once	TGTGCCAGCCGTGGTGGGAGGGGGGGGAATGAGCAGTTCTTC	CASRGGRGGNEQFF
TRBV7-2	TRBJ2-1	TRBD2	15	-	TGTGCCAGCAGCTATAGCGGGACGACCTACAATGAGCAGTTCTTC	CASSYSGTTYNEQFF
TRBV28	TRBJ1-5	TRBD1	16	-	TGTGCCAGCAGCCCAACCGGGACAGGGCCAAATCAGCCCCAGCATTTT	CASSPTGTGPNQPQHF
TRBV15	TRBJ1-5	-	16	-	TGTGCCACCAGAGCAGCGCCACAGGGAGTCAATCAGCCCCAGCATTTT	CATRAAPQGVNQPQHF
TRBV7-8	TRBJ1-4	TRBD1	16	-	TGTGCCAGCAGCTTAATGTCTAAGGGGGCTTTTGAAAAACTGTTTTTT	CASSLMSKGAFEKLFF
TRBV4-3	TRBJ2-1	TRBD2	16	-	TGCGCCAGCAGCCAAGAAAGGACTAGCGGTGGCAATGAGCAGTTCTTC	CASSQERTSGGNEQFF
TRBV28	TRBJ1-5	TRBD1	12	-	TGTGCCAGCAGTTTAGGCGACAGGGGCCAGCATTTT	CASSLGDRGQHF
TRBV18	TRBJ2-3	TRBD1	16	-	TGTGCCAGCTCACCGGGGGACAGGGGATTGGAAGATACGCAGTATTTT	CASSPGDRGLEDTQYF
TRBV27	TRBJ2-1	TRBD2	19	-	TGTGCCAGCAGTTACCTAGCTGGGACTAGCGGGCCGATGATGGATGAGCAGTTCTTC	CASSYLAGTSGPMMDEQFF
TRBV5-8	TRBJ2-3	-	14	-	TGTGCCAGCAGCTTGTACAGGGTAGGAGATACGCAGTATTTT	CASSLYRVGDTQYF